A single sample is the source of the 18 T cell receptor beta chains below, sequenced in a study of identifying expanded T cells in peripheral blood. The method was immunoSEQ multiplex PCR; TCRdb's version includes in-frame clones alone and lacks a portion of them. The sample has about 130,000 clones; about 86% are singletons. Sequenced material: blood. These receptors originate from a person aged 18-69 years in good health.

This chain connects TRBV18 to TRBJ2-5; D might be TRBD1 or TRBD2, each matching 5 bases. The CDR3 spans 14 residues. Per germline, CDR1 KGHSH and CDR2 LQKENI. The V and J ends lost 3 bases and 2 bases respectively, with 10 bases between them. CDR3 loop: CASSPWDGQETQYF. For the CDR3, the DNA is TGTGCCAGCTCACCTTGGGACGGACAAGAGACCCAGTACTTC.

V and J are TRBV7-2 and TRBJ2-3; TRBD1 matches 8 bases. The J segment lost 6 bases and the V segment lost 3 bases, leaving 8 bases of the junction unmatched. Germline CDR1 is SGHTA and CDR2 is FQGNSA. The CDR3 runs to 15 residues. DNA for the CDR3: TGTGCCAGCAGCTTGGCGACAGGGGTAGCGGATACGCAGTATTTT. Amino acids: CASSLATGVADTQYF. Drawing the rest from reference TRBV7-2 and TRBJ2-3, the complete variable domain is GAGVSQSPSNKVTEKGKDVELRCDPISGHTALYWYRQSLGQGLEFLIYFQGNSAPDKSGLPSDRFSAERTGGSVSTLTIQRTQQEDSAVYLCASSLATGVADTQYFGPGTRLTVL.

The chain combines TRBV7-7 with TRBJ2-3; possibly TRBD2 for D (5 bases). CDR1 is SSHAT and CDR2 is FNYEAQ in the germline V gene (reference sequence). This CDR3 is built from 14 residues. The V and J ends lost 5 bases and 5 bases respectively, with 14 bases between them. The CDR3 protein is CASSATGEGDTQYF. For the CDR3, the DNA is TGTGCCAGCAGCGCAACGGGTGAGGGAGATACGCAGTATTTT. Full variable domain (outside the CDR3, taken from reference TRBV7-7 and TRBJ2-3): GAGVSQSPRYKVTKRGQDVTLRCDPISSHATLYWYQQALGQGPEFLTYFNYEAQPDKSGLPSDRFSAERPEGSISTLTIQRTEQRDSAMYRCASSATGEGDTQYFGPGTRLTVL.

The J gene is TRBJ2-3, the V gene TRBV7-7; D ambiguous. This CDR3 has 15 residues. With 5 bases removed from V and 6 bases from J, the gap between germline ends came to 18 bases. Per the germline V gene, CDR1 is SSHAT and CDR2 is FNYEAQ (reference sequence). The CDR3 sequence: CASSPLRRSGDTQYF. DNA of the CDR3: TGTGCCAGCAGCCCTCTAAGGCGGTCCGGGGATACGCAGTATTTT.

This chain joins TRBV4-2 and TRBJ2-5; 8 positions match TRBD1. CDR3 size: 15 residues. The germline V gene has CDR1 LGHNA and CDR2 YNFKEQ. J lost 2 bases, V lost 4 bases, and 6 bases had no gene match. The CDR3 protein is CASSLTHRGQETQYF. Written as DNA, the CDR3 is TGTGCCAGCAGCCTCACACACAGGGGGCAAGAGACCCAGTACTTC.

The chain joins TRBV6-4 to TRBJ1-2; TRBD1 might be the D (5 bases). CDR1 and CDR2 (germline): MRHNA, SNTAGT. Trimming removed 6 bases at V and 7 bases at J, with 21 bases between. The CDR3 consists of 15 residues. CDR3 protein: CASSPHEGRESGYTF. The CDR3 DNA sequence: TGTGCCAGCAGCCCACACGAAGGCAGGGAGTCTGGCTACACCTTC.

This clone was detected once. The rearrangement links TRBV27 to TRBJ2-7; 8 bases agree with TRBD2. V lost 5 bases, J lost 2 bases, and 11 bases stayed unmatched. Germline loops: CDR1 MNHEY, CDR2 SMNVEV (reference sequence). CDR3 length equals 16 residues. The CDR3 bases are TGTGCCAGCAGTCTAATAGCGGGGCCACTCCCCTACGAGCAGTACTTC. It yields the protein CASSLIAGPLPYEQYF.

On this clone: This likely traces to a read error, being one base from a far larger clone. This specimen includes other DNA sequences encoding the same CDR3. This CDR3 reads CASSQDTGFDQPQHF. CDR3 in DNA: TGTGCCAGCAGCCAAGATACGGGATTCGATCAGCCCCAGCATTTT. V and J are TRBV5-4 and TRBJ1-5, with unresolved D. Germline lookup yields CDR1 SGHNT and CDR2 YYREEE (reference sequence). The length of the CDR3 is 15 residues. V was trimmed by 4 bases and J by 5 bases, leaving 16 bases between them.

Only one count was recorded for this clone. The chain combines TRBV28 with TRBJ1-5; no reliable D call. The CDR3 has 14 amino acids. V gave up 7 bases and J gave up 0 bases, with 10 bases separating them. The V gene's germline CDR1 is MDHEN and CDR2 SYDVKM. CDR3 nucleotide sequence: TGTGCCAGCATTATGGATTATAGCAATCAGCCCCAGCATTTT. This codes for CASIMDYSNQPQHF.

V gene TRBV11-2 combines with J gene TRBJ2-5, with 11 nucleotides matching TRBD2. V was clipped by 2 bases and J by 2 bases; unmatched bases: 4. This CDR3 has 16 residues. Germline V gene sequence: CDR1 SGHAT, CDR2 FQNNGV. CDR3 DNA sequence: TGTGCCAGCAGCTTATTGGTAGCGGGGGGGCAAGAGACCCAGTACTTC. Translated: CASSLLVAGGQETQYF.

J is TRBJ1-1 and V is TRBV6-5; no clear D. Per germline, CDR1 MNHEY and CDR2 SVGAGI. The CDR3 totals 13 residues. Trimming removed 6 bases from V and 5 bases from J, with 13 bases in between. CDR3 sequence: CASSTTFGTEAFF. Written as DNA, the CDR3 is TGTGCCAGCAGCACAACCTTCGGAACTGAAGCTTTCTTT.

V and J are TRBV5-1 and TRBJ2-3, with TRBD2 matching over 7 bases. The germline V gene encodes CDR1 SGHRS and CDR2 YFSETQ. This CDR3 contains 16 residues. J was trimmed by 5 bases and V by 0 bases; bases with no gene match: 9. This CDR3 is CASSLDLAGVGDTQYF. CDR3 DNA sequence: TGCGCCAGCAGCTTGGATTTGGCGGGAGTGGGAGATACGCAGTATTTT.

Notes on this clone: No conserved phenylalanine or tryptophan is present at the end of the CDR3, so a read error is the likely explanation. The DNA is left out, because the CDR3 cannot be placed on it with certainty; the CDR3 is given as TCRdb lists it. This chain uses TRBV5-6 with TRBJ2-3; TRBD1 is the table's D call, not checked against the DNA. The CDR3 region is 11 residues in length, termini included. Germline values: CDR1 SGHDT, CDR2 YYEEEE. The CDR3 loop is CASSLTGCHLT.

This chain connects TRBV5-1 to TRBJ2-7; TRBD2 is a possible D gene (6 bases). From germline, CDR1 is SGHRS and CDR2 YFSETQ. V shed 4 bases and J shed 4 bases, with 15 bases lying between them. The CDR3 consists of 14 residues. CDR3 nucleotide sequence: TGCGCCAGCAGCGCAGCGGAGGGCCCATACGAGCAGTACTTC. It yields the protein CASSAAEGPYEQYF.

The chain combines TRBV11-2 with TRBJ1-3; D gene uncertain. V was clipped by 1 base and J by 0 bases, with 10 bases between them. The CDR3 spans 16 residues. The germline gives CDR1 SGHAT, CDR2 FQNNGV. This CDR3 is CASSLVPTSSGNTIYF. The CDR3 bases are TGTGCCAGCAGCTTAGTGCCAACCTCCTCTGGAAACACCATATATTTT.

The chain employs TRBV4-3 and TRBJ2-2, with 8 bases matching TRBD2. This CDR3 region has 17 residues. V lost 2 bases, J lost 7 bases, and 12 bases stayed unmatched. CDR1 and CDR2 from the germline V gene are LGHNA and YSLEER. The CDR3, as DNA: TGCGCCAGCAGCCAACGTTCCAGCGGGGGTCCTGTCGGGGAGCTGTTTTTT. Translation: CASSQRSSGGPVGELFF.

CDR3 region: CASSQALAGDYEQYF. In DNA form, the CDR3 reads TGCGCCAGCAGCCAAGCTCTAGCGGGGGACTACGAGCAGTACTTC. The J gene is TRBJ2-7, the V gene TRBV4-3, with 10 bases fitting TRBD2. The CDR3 totals 15 residues. V shed 1 base and J 3 bases; nucleotides not matched to a gene: 3. CDR1 is LGHNA and CDR2 is YSLEER in the germline V gene.

The chain couples TRBV4-1 to TRBJ2-7; possible D gene TRBD2, 7 bases. Germline CDR1 reads MGHRA; CDR2 reads YSYEKL. Trimming removed 1 base from V and 0 bases from J, with 16 bases in between. CDR3 length equals 17 residues. This CDR3 is CASSQGNTGRASYEQYF. CDR3 bases: TGCGCCAGCAGCCAAGGGAATACAGGGAGGGCCTCCTACGAGCAGTACTTC.